These 18 T cell receptor beta chains were sequenced from one sample in a study of control samples from healthy donors and cancer patients. The table came from immunoSEQ multiplex PCR; TCRdb's copy has only in-frame clones and leaves some out. The table shows 100,000 to 150,000 clones, with approximately 92% occurring only once. Sequenced input: blood. These receptors originate from a man aged 18-30 years in good health.

This chain joins TRBV3-1 (or the pseudogene TRBV3-2) and TRBJ1-6, with a possible D match to TRBD1 (5 bases). This CDR3 has 14 residues. In germline, CDR1 is LGHDT, CDR2 YNNKEL (reference sequence). V lost 4 bases, J lost 7 bases, and 11 bases lay in between. The CDR3 loop reads CASSRGGENSPLHF. CDR3 bases: TGTGCCAGCAGCCGCGGAGGGGAAAATTCACCCCTCCACTTT.

This chain links TRBV28 with TRBJ2-7; maybe TRBD2 (6 bases). Trimming stripped 7 bases from V and 2 bases from J, with 15 bases between. The CDR3 contains 14 residues. Germline values: CDR1 MDHEN, CDR2 SYDVKM. CDR3 nucleotides: TGTGCCAGCAAGACTAAGCGGGTCCCCTACGAGCAGTACTTC. This translates into CASKTKRVPYEQYF.

This clone was seen only once. CDR3 residues: CASSQLLPGQGTDTQYF. The CDR3 DNA sequence: TGTGCCAGCAGTCAACTCCTACCGGGACAGGGGACAGATACGCAGTATTTT. This sequence joins TRBV14 and TRBJ2-3; TRBD1 agrees at 10 bases. CDR1 is SGHDN, CDR2 FVKESK, per germline. Unmatched junction bases numbered 12, after V lost 6 bases and J lost 3 bases. This CDR3 spans 17 amino acids.

V and J are TRBV6-5 and TRBJ1-3; D not certain. Trimming cost V 6 bases and J 7 bases, with 10 bases left between them. The CDR3 is 12 residues long. The V gene's germline CDR1 is MNHEY and CDR2 SVGAGI. Here the CDR3 reads CASSPGDNTIYF. DNA for the CDR3: TGTGCCAGCAGCCCCGGGGATAACACCATATATTTT.

The chain carries TRBV4-1 and TRBJ1-2, with 9 bases fitting TRBD1. The V and J ends lost 2 bases and 5 bases, in that order; junction bases with no gene match: 3. The CDR3 sequence is 14 residues long. CDR1 is MGHRA, CDR2 YSYEKL, per germline. CDR3 bases: TGCGCCAGCAGCCAACCGGGACAGGGTTATGGCTACACCTTC. Residues: CASSQPGQGYGYTF.

This sequence joins TRBV13 and TRBJ2-1; unclear D gene. Trimming took 4 bases from V and 3 from J, leaving 31 bases between them. The CDR3 is made up of 21 amino acids. The germline V gene encodes CDR1 PRHDT and CDR2 FYEKMQ (reference sequence). CDR3 residues: CASSSPRLATPKGSFYNEQFF. In DNA form, the CDR3 reads TGTGCCAGCAGCTCCCCCCGGCTCGCCACTCCAAAGGGATCTTTCTACAATGAGCAGTTCTTC.

The chain carries TRBV4-1 and TRBJ1-1, with D possibly TRBD1 on 6 matching bases. CDR1 MGHRA and CDR2 YSYEKL come from the germline V gene. CDR3 size: 14 residues. Deletions cut 2 bases from V and 4 bases from J, with 11 bases between. The CDR3 DNA sequence: TGCGCCAGCAGCCAACCTTGGGGGGCCACTGAAGCTTTCTTT. Protein product: CASSQPWGATEAFF.

The rearrangement uses TRBV9 and TRBJ2-1; 7 bases fit TRBD1. Trimming cost V 1 base and J 9 bases; bases outside gene matches: 4. Germline values: CDR1 SGDLS, CDR2 YYNGEE. The CDR3 is made up of 13 amino acids. The DNA for the CDR3 is TGTGCCAGCAGCGTACGACAGGGCGGTGAGCAGTTCTTC. Its translation is CASSVRQGGEQFF.

This clone was seen just once. This CDR3 is CARSLGGGHIWSPLHF. CDR3 in DNA: TGTGCCAGAAGCCTGGGGGGGGGTCACATTTGGTCACCCCTCCACTTT. This chain joins TRBV5-3 and TRBJ1-6; tentatively, D is TRBD1 (5 bases). TRBV5-3 counts as an open reading frame of uncertain function. The germline V and J ends were trimmed by 4 bases and 10 bases, with 21 bases remaining between them. The CDR3 is 16 amino acids.

V is TRBV6-5 and J is TRBJ1-1; D unresolved. This CDR3 is built from 15 residues. CDR1 is MNHEY, CDR2 SVGAGI, per germline. Trimming removed 0 bases from V and 0 bases from J, with 8 bases in between. The CDR3 DNA is TGTGCCAGCAGTTACTCGGGGATGGTGAACACTGAAGCTTTCTTT. Translating it yields CASSYSGMVNTEAFF.

The V gene is TRBV12-5, the J gene TRBJ2-7; D is possibly TRBD1 (6 bases). CDR1 LGHNT and CDR2 FRNRAP come from the germline V gene. This CDR3 has 13 amino acids. V was trimmed by 3 bases and J by 2 bases, leaving 8 bases between them. Here the CDR3 reads CASGFRGAYEQYF. The CDR3 nucleotides are TGTGCTAGTGGTTTCAGGGGAGCCTACGAGCAGTACTTC. The full variable domain, its missing parts supplied by reference TRBV12-5 and TRBJ2-7, is DARVTQTPRHKVTEMGQEVTMRCQPILGHNTVFWYRQTMMQGLELLAYFRNRAPLDDSGMPKDRFSAEMPDATLATLKIQPSEPRDSAVYFCASGFRGAYEQYFGPGTRLTVT.

The V call is TRBV6-5, the J call TRBJ1-5; the D gene is possibly TRBD1 (6 bases). Between the trimmed V and J ends, which lost 4 bases and 0 bases, there was a span of 13 bases. The CDR3 has 16 residues. The germline CDR1 and CDR2 sequences are MNHEY and SVGAGI. As DNA, the CDR3 is TGTGCCAGCAGTTCAAGGACAGCAGATAGCAATCAGCCCCAGCATTTT. Translating gives CASSSRTADSNQPQHF.

This sequence joins TRBV7-2 and TRBJ1-2; tentatively, D is TRBD1 (5 bases). The CDR3 has 14 amino acids. From germline, CDR1 is SGHTA and CDR2 FQGNSA. V lost 5 bases and J lost 6, with 16 bases in between. Here the CDR3 DNA reads TGTGCCAGCAGCCAAAGGGGCAGGGAGGATGGCTACACCTTC. Residues: CASSQRGREDGYTF.

The rearrangement links TRBV21-1 to TRBJ2-7. TRBV21-1 is tagged as a pseudogene. The CDR3 covers 14 residues. DNA of the CDR3: TGTGCCAGCAGCAAGGGAAAGAGTTCCTACGAGCAGTACTTC. This encodes CASSKGKSSYEQYF.

The DNA of the CDR3 is TGTGCCAGCAGTCCAGGGGGGCATATTGTTTTGTATACTGGGGCCAACGTCCTGACTTTC. This encodes CASSPGGHIVLYTGANVLTF. The V gene is TRBV27, the J gene TRBJ2-6; possible D gene TRBD1, 7 bases. V gave up 5 bases and J gave up 2 bases, with 25 bases separating them. Per germline, CDR1 MNHEY and CDR2 SMNVEV (reference sequence). There are 20 residues in the CDR3.

The V and J genes are TRBV2 and TRBJ2-5; TRBD1 matches at 7 bases. V lost 4 bases to trimming and J lost 5 bases; unmatched junction nucleotides: 10. The CDR3 extends over 15 amino acids. Germline lookup yields CDR1 SNHLY and CDR2 FYNNEI. Written as DNA, the CDR3 is TGTGCCAGCAGTGGCATCAGGGGGTTCGGGGAGACCCAGTACTTC. Its translation is CASSGIRGFGETQYF.

The chain combines TRBV19 with TRBJ1-1, with TRBD1 matching over 8 bases. With 2 bases clipped from V and 2 bases from J, the junction kept 4 bases outside the gene matches. Per the germline V gene, CDR1 is LNHDA and CDR2 is SQIVND (reference sequence). The CDR3 contains 15 residues. Here the CDR3 DNA reads TGTGCCAGTAGTATAACAGGGGGGCCCAACACTGAAGCTTTCTTT. Translated, it gives CASSITGGPNTEAFF.

A remark on this clone: The identical CDR3 is also encoded by other nucleotide sequences in the sample. The V and J genes are TRBV2 and TRBJ2-4; either TRBD1 or TRBD2 may fit D (5 bases each). The CDR3 length is 13 residues. Per the germline V gene, CDR1 is SNHLY and CDR2 is FYNNEI. V lost 3 bases to trimming and J lost 4 bases, with 7 bases between them. The CDR3 DNA is TGTGCCAGCAGTGAGAGGGGTAAAAACATTCAGTACTTC. Protein product: CASSERGKNIQYF.